This T cell receptor (beta chain) was observed in a study of monozygotic twins with inflammatory bowel disease. Reanalyzing the 5' RACE reads, TCRdb keeps one entry per CDR3 protein, without DNA. The sample totals 300,000 to 350,000 distinct CDR3 sequences; its top ten clones hold 2% to 2.5%. The CDR3 spans 12 residues. From germline, CDR1 is SGHVS and CDR2 FQNEAQ. The TCR comes from a human donor with ulcerative colitis or Crohn's disease, or a healthy co-twin of an affected twin (not recorded which). This rearrangement joins TRBV7-8 to TRBJ2-7. Sequenced input: blood. The CDR3 here is CASSSTSHEQYF. The full variable domain, in which reference TRBV7-8 and TRBJ2-7 provide the parts outside the CDR3, is GAGVSQSPRYKVAKRGQDVALRCDPISGHVSLFWYQQALGQGPEFLTYFQNEAQLDKSGLPSDRFFAERPEGSVSTLKIQRTQQEDSAVYLCASSSTSHEQYFGPGTRLTVT.